The following is a T cell receptor beta chain sequence with its context. This specimen belongs to a study of blood T cell repertoires in COVID-19. At the level of the study: PBMCs, B-cell-depleted T cells, or T cells provided the cDNA or gDNA that made up the material.

TCRdb's table, derived via immunoSEQ multiplex PCR, lists solely in-frame clones and lacks some. Found here are 150,000 to 200,000 clones, around 81% of them singletons; the top ten hold 0.9% to 0.95%. Germline V gene lookup returns CDR1 SGHAT and CDR2 FQDESV (reference sequence). There are 14 residues in the CDR3. The V end lost 3 bases, the J end lost 0 bases, and 9 bases lay between the germline ends. The specimen sequenced was peripheral blood. V is TRBV11-1 and J is TRBJ2-7; D is uncertain. The source is a man in his fifties or sixties with COVID-19, enrolled during active disease. In DNA form, the CDR3 reads TGTGCCAGCAGCTTCGGGTTTCGCTCCTACGAGCAGTACTTC. This translates into CASSFGFRSYEQYF.